This T cell receptor beta chain was profiled in a study of T cells in Graves' hyperthyroidism and ophthalmopathy. This clonotype occurred a few times. Amplified TCR beta CDR3 regions derived from RNA transcripts. The primer set for the first-round RT-PCR of the TCR CDR3 was HTBI. TCRdb re-called the multiplex PCR reads with MiXCR, one entry per CDR3 protein. The data hold under 500,000 distinct CDR3 sequences, with over 13% observed a single time. The CDR3 loop spans 15 amino acids. Germline assignment: CDR1 LNHNV and CDR2 YYDKDF (reference sequence). Trimming cost V 8 bases and J 6 bases; bases outside gene matches: 10.

The origin of this receptor is a man aged 50 to 59 with Graves' ophthalmopathy. The sample was blood. The chain links TRBV15 to TRBJ2-1; 10 bases match TRBD2. The CDR3 DNA is TGTGCCACCGGTGCAGCGGGAGGGCCCTCCAATGAGCAGTTCTTC. Protein sequence: CATGAAGGPSNEQFF.